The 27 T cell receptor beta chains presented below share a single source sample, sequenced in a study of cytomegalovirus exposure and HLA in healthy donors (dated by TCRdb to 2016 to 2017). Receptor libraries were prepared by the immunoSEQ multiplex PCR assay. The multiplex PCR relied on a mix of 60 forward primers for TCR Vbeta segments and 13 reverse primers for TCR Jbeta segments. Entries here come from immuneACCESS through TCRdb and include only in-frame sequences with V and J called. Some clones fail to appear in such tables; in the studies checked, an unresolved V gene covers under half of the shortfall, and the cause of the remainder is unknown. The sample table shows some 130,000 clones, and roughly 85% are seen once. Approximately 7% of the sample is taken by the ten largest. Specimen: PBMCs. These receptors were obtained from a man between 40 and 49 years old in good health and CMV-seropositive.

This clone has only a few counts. The CDR3 spells CASTGELGEQYF. In DNA, the CDR3 is TGTGCCAGCACGGGGGAGTTGGGGGAGCAGTACTTC. The V gene is TRBV6-5, the J gene TRBJ2-7; a weak D match, TRBD2 (6 bases). The germline gives CDR1 MNHEY, CDR2 SVGAGI. The CDR3 consists of 12 residues. With 7 bases removed from V and 7 bases from J, the gap between germline ends came to 14 bases.

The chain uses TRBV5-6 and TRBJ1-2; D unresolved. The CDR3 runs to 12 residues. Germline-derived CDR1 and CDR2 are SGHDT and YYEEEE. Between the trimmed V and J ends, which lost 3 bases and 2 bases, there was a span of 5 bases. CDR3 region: CASSSENYGYTF. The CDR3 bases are TGTGCCAGCAGCTCAGAAAACTATGGCTACACCTTC.

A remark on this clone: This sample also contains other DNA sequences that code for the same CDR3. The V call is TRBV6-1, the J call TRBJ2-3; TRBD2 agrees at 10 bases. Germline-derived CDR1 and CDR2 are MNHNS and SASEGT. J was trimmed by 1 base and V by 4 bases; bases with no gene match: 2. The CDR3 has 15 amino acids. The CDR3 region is CASSVLAGGTDTQYF. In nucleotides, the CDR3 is TGTGCCAGCAGTGTGCTAGCGGGAGGCACAGATACGCAGTATTTT.

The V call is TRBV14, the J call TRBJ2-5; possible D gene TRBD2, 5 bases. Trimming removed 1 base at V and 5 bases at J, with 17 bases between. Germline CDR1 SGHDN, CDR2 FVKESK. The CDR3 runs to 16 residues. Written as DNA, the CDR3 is TGTGCCAGCAGCCAAGGGCGGGTACCCTGGAGGGAGACCCAGTACTTC. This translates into CASSQGRVPWRETQYF.

This chain's CDR3 is CASSEDGTTTDTQYF. CDR3 DNA: TGTGCCAGCAGTGAAGATGGAACTACCACAGATACGCAGTATTTT. The genes are TRBV2 and TRBJ2-3; D unclear. This CDR3 is built from 15 residues. CDR1 is SNHLY and CDR2 is FYNNEI in the germline V gene. With 1 base removed from V and 2 bases from J, the gap between germline ends came to 10 bases.

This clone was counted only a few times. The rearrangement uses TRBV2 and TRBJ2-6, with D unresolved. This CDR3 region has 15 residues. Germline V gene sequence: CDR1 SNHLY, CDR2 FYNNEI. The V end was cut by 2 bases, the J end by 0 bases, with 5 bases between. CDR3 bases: TGTGCCAGCAGTGAAACTTCCTCTGGGGCCAACGTCCTGACTTTC. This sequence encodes CASSETSSGANVLTF.

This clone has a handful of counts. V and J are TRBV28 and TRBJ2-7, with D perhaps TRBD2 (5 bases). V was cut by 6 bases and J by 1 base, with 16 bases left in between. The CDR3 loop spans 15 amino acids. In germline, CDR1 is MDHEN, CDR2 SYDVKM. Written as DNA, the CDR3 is TGTGCCAGCAGCTCTAAAGGACTTCCATCCTACGAGCAGTACTTC. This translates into CASSSKGLPSYEQYF.

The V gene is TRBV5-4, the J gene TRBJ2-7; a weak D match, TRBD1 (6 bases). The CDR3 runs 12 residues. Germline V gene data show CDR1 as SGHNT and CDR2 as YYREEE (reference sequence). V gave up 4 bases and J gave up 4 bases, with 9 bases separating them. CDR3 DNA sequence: TGTGCCAGCAGCAGAGACAGGTACGAGCAGTACTTC. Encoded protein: CASSRDRYEQYF. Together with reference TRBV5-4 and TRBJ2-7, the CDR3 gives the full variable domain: ETGVTQSPTHLIKTRGQQVTLRCSSQSGHNTVSWYQQALGQGPQFIFQYYREEENGRGNFPPRFSGLQFPNYSSELNVNALELDDSALYLCASSRDRYEQYFGPGTRLTVT.

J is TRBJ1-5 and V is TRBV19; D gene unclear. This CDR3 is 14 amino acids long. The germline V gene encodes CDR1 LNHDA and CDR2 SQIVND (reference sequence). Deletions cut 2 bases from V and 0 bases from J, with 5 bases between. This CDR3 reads CASSISDSNQPQHF. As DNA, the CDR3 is TGTGCCAGTAGTATATCAGATAGCAATCAGCCCCAGCATTTT.

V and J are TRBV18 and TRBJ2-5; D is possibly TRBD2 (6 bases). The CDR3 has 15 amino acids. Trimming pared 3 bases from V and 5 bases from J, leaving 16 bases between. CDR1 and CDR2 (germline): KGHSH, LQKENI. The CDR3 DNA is TGTGCCAGCTCACCTTCACGGAGGGTAGACGAGACCCAGTACTTC. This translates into CASSPSRRVDETQYF.

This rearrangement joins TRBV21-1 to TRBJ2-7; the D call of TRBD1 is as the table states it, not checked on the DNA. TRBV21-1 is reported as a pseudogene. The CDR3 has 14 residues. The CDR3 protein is CARPVQGARPEQYF. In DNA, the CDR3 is TGTGCCAGACCCGTACAGGGGGCGCGACCGGAGCAGTACTTC.

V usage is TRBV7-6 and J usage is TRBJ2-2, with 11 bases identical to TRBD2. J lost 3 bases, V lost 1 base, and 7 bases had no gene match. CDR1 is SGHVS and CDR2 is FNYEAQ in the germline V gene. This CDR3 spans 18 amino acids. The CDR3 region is CASSLVLAGEADTGELFF. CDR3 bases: TGTGCCAGCAGCTTAGTACTAGCGGGAGAGGCGGACACCGGGGAGCTGTTTTTT.

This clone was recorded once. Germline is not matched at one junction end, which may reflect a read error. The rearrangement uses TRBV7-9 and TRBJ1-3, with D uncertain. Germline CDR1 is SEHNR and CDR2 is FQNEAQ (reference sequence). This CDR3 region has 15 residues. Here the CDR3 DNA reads TGTTCCAGCAGCTCCAATTACTACTCTGGAAACACCATATATTTT. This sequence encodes CSSSSNYYSGNTIYF.

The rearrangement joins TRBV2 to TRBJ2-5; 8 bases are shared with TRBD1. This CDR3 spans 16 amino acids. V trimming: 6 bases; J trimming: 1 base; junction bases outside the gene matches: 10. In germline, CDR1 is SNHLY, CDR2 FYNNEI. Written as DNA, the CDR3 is TGTGCCAGCAGGATGGGACAGGAAATTTTCCAAGAGACCCAGTACTTC. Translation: CASRMGQEIFQETQYF.

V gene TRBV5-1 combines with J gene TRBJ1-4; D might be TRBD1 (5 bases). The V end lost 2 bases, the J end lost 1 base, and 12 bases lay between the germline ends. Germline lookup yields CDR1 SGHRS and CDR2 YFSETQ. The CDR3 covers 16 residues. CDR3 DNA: TGCGCCAGCAGCTTAAAGGGGCGGGGAACTAATGAAAAACTGTTTTTT. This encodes CASSLKGRGTNEKLFF.

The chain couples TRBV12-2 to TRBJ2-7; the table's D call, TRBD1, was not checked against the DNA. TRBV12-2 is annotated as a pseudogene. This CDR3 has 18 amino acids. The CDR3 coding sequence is TGTGCAAGTCGCCCAAGGGGGTATCCAAACCCCTCGTCCTACGAGCAGTACTTC. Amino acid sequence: CASRPRGYPNPSSYEQYF.

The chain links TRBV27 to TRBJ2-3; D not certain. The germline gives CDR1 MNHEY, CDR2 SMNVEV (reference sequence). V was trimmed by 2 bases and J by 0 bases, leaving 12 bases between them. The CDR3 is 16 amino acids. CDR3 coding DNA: TGTGCCAGCAGTTTAAACTCTATGACTAGCACAGATACGCAGTATTTT. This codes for CASSLNSMTSTDTQYF.

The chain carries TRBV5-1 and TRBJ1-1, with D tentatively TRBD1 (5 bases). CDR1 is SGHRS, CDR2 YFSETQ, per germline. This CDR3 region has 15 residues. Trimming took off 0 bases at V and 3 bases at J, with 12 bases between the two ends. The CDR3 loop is CASSLENLGDTEAFF. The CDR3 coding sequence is TGCGCCAGCAGCTTGGAAAACCTAGGGGACACTGAAGCTTTCTTT.

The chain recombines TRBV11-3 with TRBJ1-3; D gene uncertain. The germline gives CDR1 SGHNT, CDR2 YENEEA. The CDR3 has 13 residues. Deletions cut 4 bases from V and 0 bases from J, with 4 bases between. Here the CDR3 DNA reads TGTGCCAGCAGCTCTAACTCTGGAAACACCATATATTTT. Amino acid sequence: CASSSNSGNTIYF. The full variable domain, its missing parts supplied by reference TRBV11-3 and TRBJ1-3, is EAGVVQSPRYKIIEKKQPVAFWCNPISGHNTLYWYLQNLGQGPELLIRYENEEAVDDSQLPKDRFSAERLKGVDSTLKIQPAELGDSAVYLCASSSNSGNTIYFGEGSWLTVV.

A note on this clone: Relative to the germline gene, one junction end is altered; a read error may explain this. The CDR3 here is CSSSLWSGGTGNTIYF. The CDR3 region has the DNA TGTTCCAGCAGTCTATGGTCAGGGGGGACTGGAAACACCATATATTTT. The rearrangement uses TRBV7-9 and TRBJ1-3; TRBD1 matches at 7 bases. CDR1 and CDR2 from the germline V gene are SEHNR and FQNEAQ (reference sequence). The CDR3 totals 16 residues.

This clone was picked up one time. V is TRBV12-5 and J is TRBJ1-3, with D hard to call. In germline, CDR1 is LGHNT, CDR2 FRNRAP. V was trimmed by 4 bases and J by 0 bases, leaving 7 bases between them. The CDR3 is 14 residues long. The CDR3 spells CASGSGNSGNTIYF. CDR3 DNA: TGTGCTAGTGGTTCGGGGAACTCTGGAAACACCATATATTTT.

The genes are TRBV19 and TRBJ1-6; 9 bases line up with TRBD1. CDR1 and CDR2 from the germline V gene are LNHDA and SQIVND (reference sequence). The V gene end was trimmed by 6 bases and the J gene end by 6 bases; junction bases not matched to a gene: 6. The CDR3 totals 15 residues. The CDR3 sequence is CASRAQGAANSPLHF. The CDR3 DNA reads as TGTGCCAGTAGGGCACAGGGGGCGGCTAATTCACCCCTCCACTTT.

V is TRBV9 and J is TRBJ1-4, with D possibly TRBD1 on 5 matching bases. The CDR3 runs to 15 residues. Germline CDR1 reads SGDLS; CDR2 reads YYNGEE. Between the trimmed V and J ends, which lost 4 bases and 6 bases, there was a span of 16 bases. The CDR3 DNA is TGTGCCAGCAGCCCCTTAGGCACAGGTCATGAAAAACTGTTTTTT. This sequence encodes CASSPLGTGHEKLFF.

The CDR3 DNA reads TGTGCCAGCAGCCGGACTAGCTCCCCAGATACGCAGTATTTT. Translation: CASSRTSSPDTQYF. This chain joins TRBV2 and TRBJ2-3; TRBD2 agrees at 8 bases. Per the germline V gene, CDR1 is SNHLY and CDR2 is FYNNEI. This CDR3 has 14 amino acids. After removal of 6 bases from V and 4 bases from J, the junction contained 6 bases not matched to a gene.

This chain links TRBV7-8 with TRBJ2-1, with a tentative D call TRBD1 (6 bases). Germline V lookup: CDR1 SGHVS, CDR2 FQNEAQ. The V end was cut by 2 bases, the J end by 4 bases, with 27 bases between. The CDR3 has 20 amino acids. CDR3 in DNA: TGTGCCAGCAGCTTACCGGGACACGCGACGGTGGTGGTGGGGTACAATGAGCAGTTCTTC. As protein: CASSLPGHATVVVGYNEQFF.

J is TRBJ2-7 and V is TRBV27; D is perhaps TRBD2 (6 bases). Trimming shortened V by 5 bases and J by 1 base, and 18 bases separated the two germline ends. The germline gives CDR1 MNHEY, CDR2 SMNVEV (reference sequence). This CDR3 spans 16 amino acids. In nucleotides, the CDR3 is TGTGCCAGCAGTCCTGGTCGGCTTGGAGGGTCCTACGAGCAGTACTTC. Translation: CASSPGRLGGSYEQYF.

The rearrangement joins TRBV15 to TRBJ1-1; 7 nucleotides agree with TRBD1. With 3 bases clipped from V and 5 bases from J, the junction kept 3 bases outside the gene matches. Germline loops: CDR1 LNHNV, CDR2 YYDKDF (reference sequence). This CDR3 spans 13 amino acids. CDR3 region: CATSSHRGTEAFF. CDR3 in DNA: TGTGCCACCAGCAGCCACAGGGGAACTGAAGCTTTCTTT.